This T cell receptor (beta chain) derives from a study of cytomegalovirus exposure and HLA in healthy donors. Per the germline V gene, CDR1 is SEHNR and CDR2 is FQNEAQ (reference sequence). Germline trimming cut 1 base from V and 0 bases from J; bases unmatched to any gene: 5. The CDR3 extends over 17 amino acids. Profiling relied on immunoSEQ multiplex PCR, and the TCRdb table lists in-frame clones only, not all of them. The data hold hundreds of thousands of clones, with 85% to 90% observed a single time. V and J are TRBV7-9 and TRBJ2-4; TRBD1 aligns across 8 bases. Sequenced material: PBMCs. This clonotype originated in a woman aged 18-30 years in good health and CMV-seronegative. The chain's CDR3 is CASSLGGTGLAKNIQYF. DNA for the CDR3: TGTGCCAGCAGCTTAGGGGGGACAGGATTAGCCAAAAACATTCAGTACTTC.